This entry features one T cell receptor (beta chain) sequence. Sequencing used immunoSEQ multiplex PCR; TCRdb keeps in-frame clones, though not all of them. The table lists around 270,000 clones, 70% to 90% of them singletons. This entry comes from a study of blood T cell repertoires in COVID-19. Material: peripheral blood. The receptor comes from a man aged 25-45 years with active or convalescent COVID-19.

The CDR3 sequence is CASSTNRQGTDQPQHF. In DNA form, the CDR3 reads TGTGCCAGCTCAACTAACCGGCAGGGTACCGATCAGCCCCAGCATTTT. This rearrangement joins TRBV18 to TRBJ1-5; perhaps TRBD1 as D (5 bases). CDR3 size: 16 residues. The ends were cut back, 5 bases at V and 5 bases at J, with 19 bases in the middle. Germline V gene lookup returns CDR1 KGHSH and CDR2 LQKENI. The whole variable domain, filled in from reference TRBV18 and TRBJ1-5, reads NAGVMQNPRHLVRRRGQEARLRCSPMKGHSHVYWYRQLPEEGLKFMVYLQKENIIDESGMPKERFSAEFPKEGPSILRIQQVVRGDSAAYFCASSTNRQGTDQPQHFGDGTRLSIL.